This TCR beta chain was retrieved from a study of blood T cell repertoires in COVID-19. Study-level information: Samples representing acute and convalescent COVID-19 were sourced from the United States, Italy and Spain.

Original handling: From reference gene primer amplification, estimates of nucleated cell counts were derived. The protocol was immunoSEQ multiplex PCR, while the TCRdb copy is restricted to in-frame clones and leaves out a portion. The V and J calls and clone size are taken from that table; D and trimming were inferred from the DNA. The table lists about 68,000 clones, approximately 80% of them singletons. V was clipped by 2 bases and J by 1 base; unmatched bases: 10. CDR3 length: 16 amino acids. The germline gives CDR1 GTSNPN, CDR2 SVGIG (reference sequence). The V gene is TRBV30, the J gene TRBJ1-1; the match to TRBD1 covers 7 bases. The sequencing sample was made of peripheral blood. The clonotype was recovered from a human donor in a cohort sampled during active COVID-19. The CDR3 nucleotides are TGTGCCTGGAGTTCATTTTCGGGACAGCAGAACACTGAAGCTTTCTTT. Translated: CAWSSFSGQQNTEAFF.